These T cell receptor beta chains were read from a single sample in a study of blood T cells in healthy people across ages. MiXCR, applied by TCRdb to the 5' RACE reads, yields one record per CDR3 protein. In the table there are some 370,000 distinct CDR3 sequences, roughly half of which are singletons. Sample: blood. The origin of the receptors is a man aged 55 to 70 in good health. CDR3s include the opening cysteine and the closing phenylalanine or tryptophan. D genes are given only for firm matches. Clone size is not always given. Where it is, it says once, few, many or a class for expanded clones.

>TRBJ2-6|-|few|TRBV18
CASSPYGANVLTF
TGTGCCAGCTCCCCCTACGGGGCCAACGTCCTGACTTTC
>TRBJ2-5|TRBD2|-|TRBV11-2
CASSSWTSGSGETQYF
TGTGCCAGCAGCTCCTGGACTAGCGGGAGCGGGGAGACCCAGTACTTC
>TRBJ2-6|-|-|TRBV29-1
CSAQSGANVLTF
TGCAGCGCCCAGTCTGGGGCCAACGTCCTGACTTTC
>TRBJ2-7|-|-|TRBV9
CASSPRQAENEQYF
TGTGCCAGCAGCCCCCGACAGGCGGAAAACGAGCAGTACTTC
>TRBJ2-7|TRBD1|few|TRBV27
CASSRDRGRDEQYF
TGTGCCAGCAGTCGGGACAGGGGGCGCGACGAGCAGTACTTC
>TRBJ2-7|-|once|TRBV9
CASSADLGGGKYEQYF
TGTGCCAGCAGCGCTGACCTAGGGGGGGGAAAGTACGAGCAGTACTTC
>TRBJ2-5|-|-|TRBV5-1
CASSLGPAQQETQYF
TGCGCCAGCAGCTTGGGCCCCGCTCAGCAAGAGACCCAGTACTTC
>TRBJ2-3|TRBD1|-|TRBV6-1
CASMKGAGITTDTQYF
TGTGCCAGCATGAAGGGGGCTGGGATAACGACAGATACGCAGTATTTT
>TRBJ2-6|TRBD2|-|TRBV29-1
CSVETGVLAGGLTGANVLTF
TGCAGCGTTGAAACGGGGGTGCTAGCGGGAGGGCTCACTGGGGCCAACGTCCTGACTTTC
>TRBJ2-5|TRBD2|few|TRBV4-2
CASSQDTGTSGRETQYF
TGTGCCAGCAGCCAAGACACTGGGACTAGCGGGAGAGAGACCCAGTACTTC
>TRBJ2-3|-|-|TRBV28
CASRGGPVDTQYF
TGTGCCAGTAGAGGGGGGCCAGTTGATACGCAGTATTTT
>TRBJ1-6|-|few|TRBV20-1
CSARDPQGDNSPLHF
TGCAGTGCTAGAGATCCTCAGGGCGATAATTCACCCCTCCACTTT
>TRBJ2-5|-|-|TRBV3-1
CASSQDRRGFGSQYF
TGTGCCAGCAGCCAAGATCGGCGAGGATTTGGGTCCCAGTACTTC
>TRBJ2-1|TRBD2|few|TRBV14
CASSPAGGSHNEQFF
TGTGCCAGCAGCCCGGCGGGGGGTTCTCACAATGAGCAGTTCTTC
>TRBJ1-4|-|once|TRBV6-1
CASSEVWGLGEKLFF
TGTGCCAGCAGTGAAGTGTGGGGGCTGGGTGAAAAACTGTTTTTT
>TRBJ2-7|-|few|TRBV4-3
CASSQEARGEQYF
TGCGCCAGCAGCCAAGAGGCCCGGGGCGAGCAGTACTTC
>TRBJ2-7|-|-|TRBV5-1
CASSSPPGGPYEQYF
TGCGCCAGCAGTTCCCCCCCCGGGGGCCCCTACGAGCAGTACTTC
>TRBJ2-3|-|-|TRBV10-3
CAISAQGDTQYF
TGTGCCATCAGTGCGCAGGGAGATACGCAGTATTTT
>TRBJ2-3|TRBD2|few|TRBV20-1
CSAKRGLAGLNTQYF
TGCAGTGCTAAGCGGGGACTAGCGGGATTAAATACGCAGTATTTT
>TRBJ2-3|-|-|TRBV27
CASTIKGSDTQYF
TGTGCCAGCACCATAAAGGGTTCAGATACGCAGTATTTT
>TRBJ2-3|TRBD1|-|TRBV27
CASSLRTGNTDTQYF
TGTGCCAGCAGTCTCCGGACAGGAAACACAGATACGCAGTATTTT
>TRBJ2-5|TRBD2|-|TRBV29-1
CSVGIEGLAGKETQYF
TGCAGCGTTGGTATAGAGGGACTAGCGGGAAAAGAGACCCAGTACTTC